This record looks at one T cell receptor (beta chain) sequence and its context. Its specificity is unknown. Sequencing used immunoSEQ multiplex PCR; TCRdb keeps in-frame clones, though not all of them. The data show a few thousand clones, with approximately 70% seen just once and about two fifths held by the top ten. CDR1 is MNHEY and CDR2 is SMNVEV in the germline V gene (reference sequence). V was clipped by 8 bases and J by 3 bases; unmatched bases: 6. CDR3 length: 13 residues. The data are from a study of T cell therapy after organ transplantation. This sequence originates from a human patient who had received a solid organ transplant and had CMV disease. The sequenced sample was CD8+ T cells from blood, obtained before autologous CMV-specific T cell therapy. The V gene is TRBV27, the J gene TRBJ2-7; TRBD1 agrees at 8 bases. For the CDR3, the DNA is TGTGCCAGCGGTCTAGGACAGGGCTACGAGCAGTACTTC. It codes for CASGLGQGYEQYF.